This T cell receptor beta chain was captured by sequencing in a study of CD8 T cells in ankylosing spondylitis. Study-level findings and limits: Reports say disease-linked clones showed up significantly more in matched ankylosing spondylitis synovial fluid. Blood from ankylosing spondylitis patients appeared to carry a characteristic roughly 8-variant TCR beta motif. Within peripheral blood, clones linked to disease were CD8+ and relatively rare.

V was trimmed by 1 base and J by 3 bases, leaving 7 bases between them. Germline V gene data show CDR1 as LGHDT and CDR2 as YNNKEL (reference sequence). The CDR3 extends over 14 amino acids. TCRdb re-called the 5' RACE reads through MiXCR, storing one row per CDR3 protein. Of fewer than 450,000 distinct CDR3 sequences listed, roughly 18% were seen once; the top ten hold approximately 1%. This clonotype was counted ten times or more. Its antigen is unidentified. This receptor was identified in a male donor with ankylosing spondylitis. The chain has TRBV3-1 and TRBJ1-5; D not certain. Sequencing was carried out using blood, either unsorted or a sorted T cell fraction (not recorded which). CDR3 DNA: TGTGCCAGCAGCCAAGCAGGATTCAATCAGCCCCAGCATTTT. Translated: CASSQAGFNQPQHF.